The 18 T cell receptor beta chains reported below all come from one sample, sequenced in a study of radiotherapy plus CTLA-4 blockade in lung cancer. The data were produced by immunoSEQ multiplex PCR, yet TCRdb's version contains in-frame clones alone and is incomplete. Of over 30,000 clones in the sample, more than 70% are singletons; the top ten hold more than 20%. The input for sequencing was peripheral blood, taken from a patient treated with radiotherapy plus ipilimumab. Every receptor here comes from a human donor with non-small cell lung cancer that progressed on radiotherapy plus ipilimumab.

Sample share makes this clone large. V gene TRBV9 combines with J gene TRBJ1-6; 8 nucleotides align to TRBD1. This CDR3 contains 14 residues. V gave up 0 bases and J gave up 10 bases; unmatched junction bases: 3. CDR1 is SGDLS and CDR2 is YYNGEE in the germline V gene. The CDR3 region is CASSVVDRGSPLHF. DNA of the CDR3: TGTGCCAGCAGCGTAGTAGACAGGGGCTCACCCCTCCACTTT. The full variable domain, completed using reference TRBV9 and TRBJ1-6, is DSGVTQTPKHLITATGQRVTLRCSPRSGDLSVYWYQQSLDQGLQFLIQYYNGEERAKGNILERFSAQQFPDLHSELNLSSLELGDSALYFCASSVVDRGSPLHFGNGTRLTVT.

This chain uses TRBV4-3 with TRBJ2-7; 9 bases agree with TRBD1. Germline V lookup: CDR1 LGHNA, CDR2 YSLEER. J was trimmed by 5 bases and V by 4 bases; bases with no gene match: 6. CDR3 length: 14 residues. The CDR3: CASSLWTGANEQYF. In nucleotides, the CDR3 is TGCGCCAGCAGCCTATGGACAGGGGCCAACGAGCAGTACTTC.

This clone was observed a few times. This chain uses TRBV23-1 with TRBJ2-7, with 8 bases lining up with TRBD1. TRBV23-1 is filed as an ORF, its function uncertain. Trimming cost V 3 bases and J 3 bases; bases outside gene matches: 10. This CDR3 spans 16 amino acids. CDR3 sequence: CASSQPPGQVYYEQYF. CDR3 sequence (DNA): TGCGCCAGCAGTCAGCCCCCGGGACAGGTGTACTACGAGCAGTACTTC.

The V gene is TRBV27, the J gene TRBJ1-1; a possible D gene is TRBD1 (5 bases). Germline CDR1 MNHEY, CDR2 SMNVEV (reference sequence). Trimming removed 6 bases at V and 3 bases at J, with 14 bases between. The CDR3 totals 14 residues. The CDR3 nucleotides read TGTGCCAGCAGACAAGATTGGGGGGACACTGAAGCTTTCTTT. As protein: CASRQDWGDTEAFF.

This sequence joins TRBV5-4 and TRBJ1-1, with TRBD1 matching 9 bases. The CDR3 has 15 residues. Germline trimming cut 4 bases from V and 5 bases from J; bases unmatched to any gene: 9. Germline-derived CDR1 and CDR2 are SGHNT and YYREEE (reference sequence). This CDR3 reads CASSPGAGTGTEAFF. CDR3 DNA: TGTGCCAGCAGCCCGGGAGCGGGGACAGGGACTGAAGCTTTCTTT. Based on the CDR3 plus reference TRBV5-4 and TRBJ1-1, the full variable domain is ETGVTQSPTHLIKTRGQQVTLRCSSQSGHNTVSWYQQALGQGPQFIFQYYREEENGRGNFPPRFSGLQFPNYSSELNVNALELDDSALYLCASSPGAGTGTEAFFGQGTRLTVV.

The J gene is TRBJ2-7, the V gene TRBV7-2; 11 bases align to TRBD1. CDR1 and CDR2 from the germline V gene are SGHTA and FQGNSA. This CDR3 has 15 amino acids. V was pared by 5 bases and J by 2 bases, with 5 bases of the junction left unmatched. This CDR3 is CASSPGQGAAYEQYF. In nucleotides, the CDR3 is TGTGCCAGCAGCCCCGGACAGGGGGCGGCCTACGAGCAGTACTTC.

This chain connects TRBV15 to TRBJ1-2; 8 bases line up with TRBD1. V lost 0 bases, J lost 4 bases, and 10 bases stayed unmatched. The germline V gene has CDR1 LNHNV and CDR2 YYDKDF (reference sequence). The CDR3 has 17 amino acids. The CDR3 coding sequence is TGTGCCACCAGCAGAGATCGGGGGACAGGTTATGGCTATGGCTACACCTTC. Amino acids: CATSRDRGTGYGYGYTF.

The rearrangement joins TRBV10-3 to TRBJ1-4; D perhaps matches TRBD1 (5 bases). V lost 6 bases and J 4 bases, leaving 15 bases between the germline ends. This CDR3 spans 15 amino acids. Germline-derived CDR1 and CDR2 are ENHRY and SYGVKD. As DNA, the CDR3 is TGTGCCATCAGGCGGGGGGAGCAGGGTAATGAAAAACTGTTTTTT. Its translation is CAIRRGEQGNEKLFF.

The chain has TRBV6-5 and TRBJ2-3; a possible D gene is TRBD2 (5 bases). Germline CDR1 MNHEY, CDR2 SVGAGI. Trimming stripped 0 bases from V and 4 bases from J, with 8 bases between. This CDR3 is built from 14 residues. This chain's CDR3 is CASSYSPDSDTQYF. The CDR3 DNA reads as TGTGCCAGCAGTTACTCGCCGGACTCAGATACGCAGTATTTT.

This clone turned up a few times. The V call is TRBV6-6, the J call TRBJ2-5; possible D gene TRBD2, 7 bases. The CDR3 is made up of 14 amino acids. Germline CDR1 reads MNHNY; CDR2 reads SVGAGI (reference sequence). V was shortened by 7 bases and J by 3 bases, with 15 bases between the two germline ends. This chain's CDR3 is CASNDRGGEETQYF. The CDR3 DNA reads TGTGCCAGCAACGATAGGGGGGGGGAAGAGACCCAGTACTTC.

The rearrangement links TRBV7-2 to TRBJ2-3; maybe TRBD2 (5 bases). This CDR3 is 12 amino acids long. CDR1 SGHTA and CDR2 FQGNSA come from the germline V gene. V lost 8 bases to trimming and J lost 3 bases, with 9 bases between them. CDR3 protein: CASHPGTDTQYF. Written as DNA, the CDR3 is TGTGCCAGCCACCCGGGGACAGATACGCAGTATTTT.

Relative to its sample, this clone is medium-sized. J is TRBJ1-2 and V is TRBV6-5; no definite D call. The CDR3 is 13 residues long. The ends were cut back, 6 bases at V and 6 bases at J, with 14 bases in the middle. Germline CDR1 and CDR2: MNHEY and SVGAGI. CDR3 sequence: CASSRHGEDGYTF. CDR3 coding DNA: TGTGCCAGCAGCCGACACGGGGAGGATGGCTACACCTTC.

The CDR3, as DNA: TGTGCCAGCAGCCGTGGATTCGGGGGGACCGGGGAGCTGTTTTTT. Translation gives CASSRGFGGTGELFF. The gene calls are TRBV6-5 and TRBJ2-2, with 7 bases fitting TRBD2. CDR1 is MNHEY, CDR2 SVGAGI, per germline. V was pared by 6 bases and J by 5 bases, with 9 bases of the junction left unmatched. CDR3 length: 15 residues.

This clone has only a few counts. For the CDR3, the DNA is TGTGCCAGCAGTTACTCCGAGTATCAGCCCCAGCATTTT. It translates to CASSYSEYQPQHF. The chain employs TRBV6-5 and TRBJ1-5; D is ambiguous. V was cut by 0 bases and J by 5 bases, with 5 bases left in between. Per the germline V gene, CDR1 is MNHEY and CDR2 is SVGAGI. CDR3 length: 13 amino acids.

This chain connects TRBV4-2 to TRBJ2-7; D is uncertain. The CDR3 sequence is 14 residues long. Germline assignment: CDR1 LGHNA and CDR2 YNFKEQ. Deletions cut 0 bases from V and 4 bases from J, with 10 bases between. CDR3 sequence (DNA): TGTGCCAGCAGCCAAGATCGTGCCAGTTACGAGCAGTACTTC. Encoded protein: CASSQDRASYEQYF.

V usage is TRBV6-5 and J usage is TRBJ1-5, with unresolved D. CDR3 length: 13 amino acids. CDR1 is MNHEY and CDR2 is SVGAGI in the germline V gene. Trimming took 4 bases from V and 8 from J, leaving 12 bases between them. CDR3 loop: CASSFFPGEPQHF. In DNA, the CDR3 is TGTGCCAGCAGTTTTTTCCCCGGGGAGCCCCAGCATTTT.

The chain links TRBV28 to TRBJ1-1, with D possibly TRBD1 on 6 matching bases. Deletions cut 5 bases from V and 6 bases from J, with 19 bases between. The CDR3 extends over 15 amino acids. Germline-derived CDR1 and CDR2 are MDHEN and SYDVKM. The CDR3 here is CASSRDRLLYSEAFF. The CDR3 DNA reads TGTGCCAGCAGTCGTGACAGGCTGCTATACTCTGAAGCTTTCTTT.

In this sample, this clone turned up a few times. The chain links TRBV4-2 to TRBJ2-7, with 10 positions matching TRBD2. With 0 bases clipped from V and 0 bases from J, the junction kept 8 bases outside the gene matches. Germline V gene sequence: CDR1 LGHNA, CDR2 YNFKEQ. This CDR3 is built from 18 residues. The CDR3, as DNA: TGTGCCAGCAGCCAAGATTGGGGACTAGCGTCTTCCTCCTACGAGCAGTACTTC. Encoded protein: CASSQDWGLASSSYEQYF.